This entry lists 10 T cell receptor beta chains sequenced from one sample in a study of blood T cell repertoires in COVID-19 (dated by TCRdb to 2019 to 2021). Libraries were constructed by the immunoSEQ multiplex PCR assay. Entries here come from immuneACCESS through TCRdb and include only in-frame sequences with V and J called. Some clones fail to appear in such tables; in the studies checked, an unresolved V gene covers under half of the shortfall, and the cause of the remainder is unknown. Recorded for this sample are just over 300,000 clones; roughly 86% of them occurred a single time. Jointly, the top ten make up 1.5% to 2% of the sample. Sequenced: peripheral blood. The source of these receptors is a woman under 40 with COVID-19, enrolled during active disease.

This clone occurred a few times. J is TRBJ1-2 and V is TRBV19; 10 positions agree with TRBD1. The CDR3 length is 17 residues. J lost 6 bases, V lost 4 bases, and 14 bases had no gene match. CDR1 and CDR2 (germline): LNHDA, SQIVND (reference sequence). The CDR3 DNA is TGTGCCAGTAGTACGTGGGACAGGGGCACCACCCTCAATGGCTACACCTTC. This gives the protein CASSTWDRGTTLNGYTF.

This clone was recorded once. The chain links TRBV4-1 to TRBJ2-7; a possible D gene is TRBD1 (5 bases). This CDR3 region has 15 residues. Trimming shortened V by 0 bases and J by 2 bases, and 11 bases separated the two germline ends. Germline V gene sequence: CDR1 MGHRA, CDR2 YSYEKL. The CDR3 sequence: CASSQDLRQTYEQYV. For the CDR3, the DNA is TGCGCCAGCAGCCAAGATCTGAGACAGACCTACGAGCAGTACGTC.

V gene TRBV4-2 combines with J gene TRBJ1-6; 9 positions agree with TRBD1. CDR3 size: 15 residues. The V gene's germline CDR1 is LGHNA and CDR2 YNFKEQ. The ends lost 4 bases at V and 8 bases at J; junction bases unmatched: 6. CDR3 residues: CASSLSDRGDSPLHF. CDR3 sequence (DNA): TGTGCCAGCAGCCTGTCGGACAGGGGTGATTCACCCCTCCACTTT.

The V and J genes are TRBV7-2 and TRBJ1-2, with 8 positions matching TRBD1. The CDR3 contains 14 residues. Germline trimming cut 5 bases from V and 4 bases from J; bases unmatched to any gene: 6. Looked up from germline, CDR1 is SGHTA and CDR2 is FQGNSA. The DNA of the CDR3 is TGTGCCAGCAGCCCGTCCGGGACAGGCTATGGCTACACCTTC. Translated: CASSPSGTGYGYTF.

V gene TRBV11-3 combines with J gene TRBJ2-5; possible D gene TRBD1, 6 bases. Germline lookup yields CDR1 SGHNT and CDR2 YENEEA. The CDR3 totals 14 residues. Trimming took 2 bases from V and 5 from J, leaving 12 bases between them. The CDR3 loop reads CASSLHRAAETQYF. For the CDR3, the DNA is TGTGCCAGCAGCTTACACAGGGCTGCGGAGACCCAGTACTTC.

The chain has TRBV4-1 and TRBJ2-5, with TRBD2 matching 8 bases. V dropped 3 bases and J dropped 4; count of bases not matched to a gene: 13. The CDR3 covers 17 residues. Germline V gives CDR1 MGHRA, CDR2 YSYEKL. CDR3 sequence reads: CASSHRAGGRVGETQYF. CDR3 sequence (DNA): TGCGCCAGCAGCCACAGGGCGGGGGGCCGTGTGGGAGAGACCCAGTACTTC.

V is TRBV6-1 and J is TRBJ2-7; possibly TRBD1 for D (6 bases). Germline V gives CDR1 MNHNS, CDR2 SASEGT. The length of the CDR3 is 12 residues. The CDR3 nucleotides are TGTGCCAGCAGTGAGGGGACACTTCTCTTGGATGTC. Protein product: CASSEGTLLLDV.

The chain carries TRBV2 and TRBJ1-4; no definite D call. CDR3 length: 13 amino acids. CDR1 and CDR2 from the germline V gene are SNHLY and FYNNEI. Trimming took off 7 bases at V and 1 base at J, with 7 bases between the two ends. DNA of the CDR3: TGTGCCAGCACTCGGGAAACTAATGAAAAACTGTTTTTT. Encoded protein: CASTRETNEKLFF.

The rearrangement uses TRBV19 and TRBJ1-2; possible D gene TRBD1, 6 bases. This CDR3 region has 12 residues. CDR1 is LNHDA and CDR2 is SQIVND in the germline V gene (reference sequence). Trimming shortened V by 6 bases and J by 6 bases, and 11 bases separated the two germline ends. CDR3 DNA sequence: TGTGCCAGTAGACAGGGAATGGATGGCTACACCTTC. This sequence encodes CASRQGMDGYTF.

The chain couples TRBV9 to TRBJ1-2, with D possibly TRBD1 on 5 matching bases. Germline CDR1 SGDLS, CDR2 YYNGEE. V was clipped by 3 bases and J by 6 bases, with 24 bases between them. The CDR3 runs 17 residues. As DNA, the CDR3 is TGTGCCAGCAGCGCGGGGACTATCGGTATGCTTCTGCATGGCTACACCTTC. Its protein is CASSAGTIGMLLHGYTF.